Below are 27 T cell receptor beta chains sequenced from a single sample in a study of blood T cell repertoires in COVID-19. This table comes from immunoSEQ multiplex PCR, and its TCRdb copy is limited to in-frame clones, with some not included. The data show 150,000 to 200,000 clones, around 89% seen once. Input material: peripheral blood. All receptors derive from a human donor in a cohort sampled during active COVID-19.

This CDR3 reads CAISPDTQAHGYTF. The CDR3 region has the DNA TGTGCCATCAGCCCGGACACCCAGGCGCATGGCTACACCTTC. The chain couples TRBV10-3 to TRBJ1-2; D perhaps matches TRBD1 (5 bases). Germline CDR1 is ENHRY and CDR2 is SYGVKD. The CDR3 runs to 14 residues. Trimming removed 6 bases at V and 6 bases at J, with 17 bases between.

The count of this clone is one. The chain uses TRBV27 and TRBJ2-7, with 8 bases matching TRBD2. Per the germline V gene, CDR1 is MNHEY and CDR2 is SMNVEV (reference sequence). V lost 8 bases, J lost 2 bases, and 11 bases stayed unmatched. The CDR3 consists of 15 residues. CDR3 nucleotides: TGTGCCAGCCCCCCGGGGGGGAGGGGGGCCTACGAGCAGTACTTC. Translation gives CASPPGGRGAYEQYF.

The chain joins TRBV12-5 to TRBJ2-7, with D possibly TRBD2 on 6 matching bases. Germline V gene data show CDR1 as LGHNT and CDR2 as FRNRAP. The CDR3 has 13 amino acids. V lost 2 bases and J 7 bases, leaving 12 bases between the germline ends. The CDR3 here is CASGLWGRGEQYF. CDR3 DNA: TGTGCTAGTGGTTTGTGGGGTCGGGGGGAGCAGTACTTC.

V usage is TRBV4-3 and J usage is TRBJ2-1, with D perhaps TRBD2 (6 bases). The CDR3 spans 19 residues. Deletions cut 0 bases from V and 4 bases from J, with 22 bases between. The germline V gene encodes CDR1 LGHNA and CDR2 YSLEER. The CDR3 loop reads CASSQEKPGETFFYNEQFF. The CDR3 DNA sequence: TGCGCCAGCAGCCAAGAGAAACCGGGAGAAACTTTTTTTTACAATGAGCAGTTCTTC.

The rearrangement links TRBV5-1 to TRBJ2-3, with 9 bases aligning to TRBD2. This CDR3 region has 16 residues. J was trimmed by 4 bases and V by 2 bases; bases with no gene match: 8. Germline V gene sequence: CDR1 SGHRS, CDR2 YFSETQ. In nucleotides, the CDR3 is TGCGCCAGCAGCTTTGAAGGCGGGGGGGCTGCAGATACGCAGTATTTT. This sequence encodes CASSFEGGGAADTQYF. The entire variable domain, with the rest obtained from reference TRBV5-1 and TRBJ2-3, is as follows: KAGVTQTPRYLIKTRGQQVTLSCSPISGHRSVSWYQQTPGQGLQFLFEYFSETQRNKGNFPGRFSGRQFSNSRSEMNVSTLELGDSALYLCASSFEGGGAADTQYFGPGTRLTVL.

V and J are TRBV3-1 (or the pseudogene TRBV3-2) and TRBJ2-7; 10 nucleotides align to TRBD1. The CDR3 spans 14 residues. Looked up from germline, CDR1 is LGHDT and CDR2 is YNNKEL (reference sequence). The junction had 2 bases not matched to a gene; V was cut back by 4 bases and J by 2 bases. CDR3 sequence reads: CASSPGQGTYEQYF. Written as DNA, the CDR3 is TGTGCCAGCAGCCCGGGACAGGGGACCTACGAGCAGTACTTC.

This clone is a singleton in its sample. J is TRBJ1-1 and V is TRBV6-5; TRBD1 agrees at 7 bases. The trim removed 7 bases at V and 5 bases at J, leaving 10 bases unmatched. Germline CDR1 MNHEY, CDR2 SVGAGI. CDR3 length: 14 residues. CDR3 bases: TGTGCCAGCAAGATCAGGGGGGACGGAACTGAAGCTTTCTTT. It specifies CASKIRGDGTEAFF.

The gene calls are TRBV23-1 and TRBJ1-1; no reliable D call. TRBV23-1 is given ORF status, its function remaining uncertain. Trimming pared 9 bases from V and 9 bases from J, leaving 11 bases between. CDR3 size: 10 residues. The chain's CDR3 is CASMNEKAFF. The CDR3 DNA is TGCGCCAGTATGAACGAGAAAGCTTTCTTT.

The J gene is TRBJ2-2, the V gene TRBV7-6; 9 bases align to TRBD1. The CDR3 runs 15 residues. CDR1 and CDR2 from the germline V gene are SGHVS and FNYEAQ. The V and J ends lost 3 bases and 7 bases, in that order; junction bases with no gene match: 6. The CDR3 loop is CASSLGTGTGGELFF. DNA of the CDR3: TGTGCCAGCAGCTTGGGGACAGGGACGGGCGGGGAGCTGTTTTTT. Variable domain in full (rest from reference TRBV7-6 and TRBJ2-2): GAGVSQSPRYKVTKRGQDVALRCDPISGHVSLYWYRQALGQGPEFLTYFNYEAQQDKSGLPNDRFSAERPEGSISTLTIQRTEQRDSAMYRCASSLGTGTGGELFFGEGSRLTVL.

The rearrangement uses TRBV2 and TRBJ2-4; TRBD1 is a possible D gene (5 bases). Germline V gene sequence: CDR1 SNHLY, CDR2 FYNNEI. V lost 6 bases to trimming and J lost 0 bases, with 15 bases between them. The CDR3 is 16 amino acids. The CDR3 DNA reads TGTGCCAGCAGAGGACAAGCAACACTAGCCAAAAACATTCAGTACTTC. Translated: CASRGQATLAKNIQYF.

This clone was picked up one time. This chain's CDR3 is CASRQGDREGNEQFF. The CDR3 nucleotides are TGTGCCAGCAGGCAGGGGGACAGGGAGGGCAATGAGCAGTTCTTC. The rearrangement links TRBV7-2 to TRBJ2-1; 9 nucleotides line up with TRBD1. Trimming took 6 bases from V and 6 from J; bases not matched to a gene: 9. The CDR3 runs to 15 residues. In germline, CDR1 is SGHTA, CDR2 FQGNSA.

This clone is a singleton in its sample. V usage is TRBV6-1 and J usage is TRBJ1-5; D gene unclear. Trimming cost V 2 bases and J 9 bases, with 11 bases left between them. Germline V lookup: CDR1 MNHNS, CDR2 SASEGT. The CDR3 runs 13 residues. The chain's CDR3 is CASSERLPGPQHF. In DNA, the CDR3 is TGTGCCAGCAGTGAACGTTTACCGGGGCCCCAGCATTTT.

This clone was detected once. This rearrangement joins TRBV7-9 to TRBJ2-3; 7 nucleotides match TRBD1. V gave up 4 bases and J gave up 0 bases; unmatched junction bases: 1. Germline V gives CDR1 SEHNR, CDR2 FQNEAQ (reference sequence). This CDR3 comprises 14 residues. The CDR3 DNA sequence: TGTGCCAGCAGCTCGACAGGGAGCACAGATACGCAGTATTTT. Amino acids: CASSSTGSTDTQYF.

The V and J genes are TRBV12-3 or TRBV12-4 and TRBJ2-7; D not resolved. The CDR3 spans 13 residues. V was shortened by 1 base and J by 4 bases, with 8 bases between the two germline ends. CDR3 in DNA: TGTGCCAGCAGTTTAGACAGAAAATACGAGCAGTACTTC. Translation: CASSLDRKYEQYF.

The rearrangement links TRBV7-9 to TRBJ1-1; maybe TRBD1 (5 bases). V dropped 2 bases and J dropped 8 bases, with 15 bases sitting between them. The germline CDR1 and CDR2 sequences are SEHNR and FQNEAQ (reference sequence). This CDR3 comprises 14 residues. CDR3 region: CASSLSPDKPEAFF. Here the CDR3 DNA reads TGTGCCAGCAGCTTAAGCCCGGACAAACCAGAAGCTTTCTTT.

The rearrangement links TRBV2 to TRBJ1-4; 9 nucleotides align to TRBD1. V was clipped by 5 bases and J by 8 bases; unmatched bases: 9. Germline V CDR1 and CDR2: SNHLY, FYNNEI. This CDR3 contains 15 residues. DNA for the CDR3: TGTGCCAGCAGTCGATGGACAGGGGCGGCCGAAAAACTGTTTTTT. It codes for CASSRWTGAAEKLFF.

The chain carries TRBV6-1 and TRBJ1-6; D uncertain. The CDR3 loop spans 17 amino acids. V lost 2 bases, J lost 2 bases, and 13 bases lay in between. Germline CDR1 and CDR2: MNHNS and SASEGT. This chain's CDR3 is CASSERSSSTYNSPLHF. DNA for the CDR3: TGTGCCAGCAGTGAAAGATCCTCAAGCACCTATAATTCACCCCTCCACTTT.

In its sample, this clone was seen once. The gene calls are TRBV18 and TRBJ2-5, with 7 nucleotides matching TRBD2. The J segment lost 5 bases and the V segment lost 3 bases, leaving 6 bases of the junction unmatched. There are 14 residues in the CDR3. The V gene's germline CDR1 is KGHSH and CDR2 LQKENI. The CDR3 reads CASSPFGSGETQYF. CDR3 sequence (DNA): TGTGCCAGCTCACCTTTTGGTAGCGGGGAGACCCAGTACTTC.

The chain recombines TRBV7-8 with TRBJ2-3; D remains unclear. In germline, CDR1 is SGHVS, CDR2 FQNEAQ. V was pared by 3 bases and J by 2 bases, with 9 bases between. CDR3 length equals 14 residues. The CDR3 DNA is TGTGCCAGCAGCTTTACTACATTCACAGATACGCAGTATTTT. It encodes CASSFTTFTDTQYF.

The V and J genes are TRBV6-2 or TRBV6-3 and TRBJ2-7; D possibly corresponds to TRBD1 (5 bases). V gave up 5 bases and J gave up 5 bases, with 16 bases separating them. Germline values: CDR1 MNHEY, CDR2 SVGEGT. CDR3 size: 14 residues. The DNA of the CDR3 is TGTGCCAGCAGTGACACGACAGTTTCCGACGAGCAGTACTTC. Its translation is CASSDTTVSDEQYF.

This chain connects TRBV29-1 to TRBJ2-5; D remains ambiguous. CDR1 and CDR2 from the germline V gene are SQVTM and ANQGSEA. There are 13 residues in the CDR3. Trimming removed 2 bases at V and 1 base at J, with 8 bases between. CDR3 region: CSVERSAQETQYF. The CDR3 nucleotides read TGCAGCGTTGAAAGGAGCGCCCAAGAGACCCAGTACTTC.

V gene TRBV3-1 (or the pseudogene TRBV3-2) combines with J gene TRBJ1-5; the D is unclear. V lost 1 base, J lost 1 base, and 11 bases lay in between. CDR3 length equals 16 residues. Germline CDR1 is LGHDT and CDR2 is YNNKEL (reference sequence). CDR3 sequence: CASSQGRESSNQPQHF. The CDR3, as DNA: TGTGCCAGCAGCCAAGGGCGGGAATCCAGCAATCAGCCCCAGCATTTT.

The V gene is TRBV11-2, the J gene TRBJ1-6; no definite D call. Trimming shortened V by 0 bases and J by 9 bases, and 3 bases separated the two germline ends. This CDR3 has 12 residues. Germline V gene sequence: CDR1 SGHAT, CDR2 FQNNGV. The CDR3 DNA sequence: TGTGCCAGCAGCTTAGACGGTTCACCCCTCCACTTT. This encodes CASSLDGSPLHF.

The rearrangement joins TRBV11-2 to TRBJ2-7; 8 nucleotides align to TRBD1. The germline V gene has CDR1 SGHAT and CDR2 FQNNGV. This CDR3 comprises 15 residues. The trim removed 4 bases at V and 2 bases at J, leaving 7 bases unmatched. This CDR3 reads CASSSGQGRTYEQYF. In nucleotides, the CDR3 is TGTGCCAGCAGCTCAGGACAGGGTCGTACCTACGAGCAGTACTTC.

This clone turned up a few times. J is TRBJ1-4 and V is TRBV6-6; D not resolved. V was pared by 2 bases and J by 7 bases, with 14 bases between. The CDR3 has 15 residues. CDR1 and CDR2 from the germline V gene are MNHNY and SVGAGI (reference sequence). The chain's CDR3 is CASSYRAGSGEKLFF. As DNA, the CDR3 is TGTGCCAGCAGTTACAGGGCGGGTTCGGGTGAAAAACTGTTTTTT.

The DNA for the CDR3 is TGTGCCAGCAGCCCGGACCCACAGGTTGGAAACACCATATATTTT. The encoded protein is CASSPDPQVGNTIYF. This chain links TRBV5-4 with TRBJ1-3; D perhaps matches TRBD1 (5 bases). Trimming cost V 4 bases and J 3 bases, with 14 bases left between them. The CDR3 length is 15 residues. Germline values: CDR1 SGHNT, CDR2 YYREEE (reference sequence). Filled out from reference TRBV5-4 and TRBJ1-3, the complete variable domain reads ETGVTQSPTHLIKTRGQQVTLRCSSQSGHNTVSWYQQALGQGPQFIFQYYREEENGRGNFPPRFSGLQFPNYSSELNVNALELDDSALYLCASSPDPQVGNTIYFGEGSWLTVV.

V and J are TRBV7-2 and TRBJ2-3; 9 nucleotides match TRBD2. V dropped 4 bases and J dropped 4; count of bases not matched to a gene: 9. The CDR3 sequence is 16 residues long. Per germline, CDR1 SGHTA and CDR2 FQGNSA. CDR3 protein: CASSSMGGGASDTQYF. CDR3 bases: TGTGCCAGCAGCTCCATGGGCGGGGGGGCCTCAGATACGCAGTATTTT.